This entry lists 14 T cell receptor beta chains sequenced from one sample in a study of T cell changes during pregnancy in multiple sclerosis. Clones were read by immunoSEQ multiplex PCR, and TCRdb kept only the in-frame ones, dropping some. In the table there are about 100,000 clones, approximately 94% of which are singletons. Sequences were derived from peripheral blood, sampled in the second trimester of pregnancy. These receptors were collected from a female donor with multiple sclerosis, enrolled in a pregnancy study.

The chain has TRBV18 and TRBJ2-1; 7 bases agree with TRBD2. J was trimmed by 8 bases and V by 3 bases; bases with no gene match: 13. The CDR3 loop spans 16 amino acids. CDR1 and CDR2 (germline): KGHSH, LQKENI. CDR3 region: CASSPLLAGVGHEQFF. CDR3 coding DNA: TGTGCCAGCTCACCTTTGCTGGCGGGAGTTGGCCATGAGCAGTTCTTC.

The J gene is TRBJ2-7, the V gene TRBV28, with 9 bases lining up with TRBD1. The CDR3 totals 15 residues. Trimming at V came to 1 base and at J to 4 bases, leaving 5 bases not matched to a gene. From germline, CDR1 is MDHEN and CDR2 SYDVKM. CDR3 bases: TGTGCCAGCAGTTTATATGACAGGGGGAGGTACGAGCAGTACTTC. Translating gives CASSLYDRGRYEQYF.

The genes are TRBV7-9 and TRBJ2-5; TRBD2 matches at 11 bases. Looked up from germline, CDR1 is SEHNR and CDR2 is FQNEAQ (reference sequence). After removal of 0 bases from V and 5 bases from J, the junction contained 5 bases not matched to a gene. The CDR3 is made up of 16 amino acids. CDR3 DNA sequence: TGTGCCAGCAGCTTAGCCCTAGCGGGAGGCGGGGAGACCCAGTACTTC. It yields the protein CASSLALAGGGETQYF.

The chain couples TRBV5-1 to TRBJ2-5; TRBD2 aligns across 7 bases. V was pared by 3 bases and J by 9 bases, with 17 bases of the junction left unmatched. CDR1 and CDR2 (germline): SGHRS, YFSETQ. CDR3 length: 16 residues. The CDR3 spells CASSSPSRDGREAQYF. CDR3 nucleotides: TGCGCCAGCAGCTCTCCATCCCGGGACGGCCGGGAGGCCCAGTACTTC.

CDR3 nucleotides: TGTGCCAGCAGCTTATCTGGACATAAGTTTTCCTATAATTCACCCCTCCACTTT. Translating gives CASSLSGHKFSYNSPLHF. V gene TRBV7-2 combines with J gene TRBJ1-6, with D possibly being TRBD1 (5 bases). Germline V gene sequence: CDR1 SGHTA, CDR2 FQGNSA. The CDR3 loop spans 18 amino acids. V was trimmed by 2 bases and J by 1 base, leaving 15 bases between them.

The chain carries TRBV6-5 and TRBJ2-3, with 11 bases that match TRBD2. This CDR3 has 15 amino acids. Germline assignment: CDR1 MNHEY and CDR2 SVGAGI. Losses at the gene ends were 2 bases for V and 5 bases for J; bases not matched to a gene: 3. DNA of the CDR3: TGTGCCAGCAGTTACAGGACTAGCGGGTTAGATACGCAGTATTTT. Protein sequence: CASSYRTSGLDTQYF.

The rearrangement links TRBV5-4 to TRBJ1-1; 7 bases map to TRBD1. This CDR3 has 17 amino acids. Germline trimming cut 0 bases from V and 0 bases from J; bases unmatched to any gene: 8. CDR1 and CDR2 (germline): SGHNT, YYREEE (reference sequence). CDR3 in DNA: TGTGCCAGCAGCTTGGCTGCAGGGGGGAATGTGAACACTGAAGCTTTCTTT. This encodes CASSLAAGGNVNTEAFF.

The CDR3 DNA is TGCGCCAGCTTCTCTAGCGGGGGGGCTCGGTACAATGAGCAGTTCTTC. This translates into CASFSSGGARYNEQFF. The rearrangement uses TRBV5-1 and TRBJ2-1; 12 nucleotides agree with TRBD2. Germline assignment: CDR1 SGHRS and CDR2 YFSETQ. The V segment lost 7 bases and the J segment 4 bases; nucleotides outside the gene matches: 9. The CDR3 extends over 16 amino acids.

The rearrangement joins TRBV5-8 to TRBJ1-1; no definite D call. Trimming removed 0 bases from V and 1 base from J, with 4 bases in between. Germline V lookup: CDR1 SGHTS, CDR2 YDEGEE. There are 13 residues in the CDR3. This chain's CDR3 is CASSLDTNTEAFF. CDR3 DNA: TGTGCCAGCAGCTTGGACACGAACACTGAAGCTTTCTTT.

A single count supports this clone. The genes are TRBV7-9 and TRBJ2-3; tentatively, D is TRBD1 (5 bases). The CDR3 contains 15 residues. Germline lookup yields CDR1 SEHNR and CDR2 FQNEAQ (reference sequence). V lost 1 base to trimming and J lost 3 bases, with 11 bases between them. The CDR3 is CASSLGGRETDTQYF. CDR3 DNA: TGTGCCAGCAGCTTAGGAGGCAGGGAAACAGATACGCAGTATTTT.

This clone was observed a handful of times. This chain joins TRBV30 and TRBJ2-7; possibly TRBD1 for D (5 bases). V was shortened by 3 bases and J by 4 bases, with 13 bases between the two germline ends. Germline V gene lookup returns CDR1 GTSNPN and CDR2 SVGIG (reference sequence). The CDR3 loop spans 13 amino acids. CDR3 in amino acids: CAWSRQITYEQYF. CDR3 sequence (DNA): TGTGCCTGGAGCCGACAGATTACGTACGAGCAGTACTTC.

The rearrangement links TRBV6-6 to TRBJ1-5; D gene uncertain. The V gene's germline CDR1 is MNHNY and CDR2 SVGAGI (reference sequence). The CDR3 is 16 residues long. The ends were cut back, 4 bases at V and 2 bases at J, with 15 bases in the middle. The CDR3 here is CASSSGRVGGNQPQHF. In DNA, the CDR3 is TGTGCCAGCAGTTCGGGGAGGGTGGGTGGCAATCAGCCCCAGCATTTT.

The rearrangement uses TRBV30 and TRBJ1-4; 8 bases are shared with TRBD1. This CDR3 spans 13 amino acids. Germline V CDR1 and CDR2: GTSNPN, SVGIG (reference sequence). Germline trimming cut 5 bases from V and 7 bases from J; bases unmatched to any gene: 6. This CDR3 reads CAWAGGRGEKLFF. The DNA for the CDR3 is TGTGCCTGGGCAGGGGGCAGGGGTGAAAAACTGTTTTTT.

The CDR3 DNA follows: TGTGCCAGTACCGCGGGGCGGTTGAACACTGAAGCTTTCTTT. This gives the protein CASTAGRLNTEAFF. V is TRBV19 and J is TRBJ1-1, with TRBD1 as a possible D gene (5 bases). V lost 7 bases to trimming and J lost 0 bases, with 12 bases between them. Germline V gene sequence: CDR1 LNHDA, CDR2 SQIVND (reference sequence). There are 14 residues in the CDR3. Supplemented by reference TRBV19 and TRBJ1-1, the full variable domain reads DGGITQSPKYLFRKEGQNVTLSCEQNLNHDAMYWYRQDPGQGLRLIYYSQIVNDFQKGDIAEGYSVSREKKESFPLTVTSAQKNPTAFYLCASTAGRLNTEAFFGQGTRLTVV.